What follows describes a single T cell receptor (beta chain). The data were obtained in a study of blood T cell repertoires in COVID-19. There are 14 residues in the CDR3. Germline lookup yields CDR1 SEHNR and CDR2 FQNEAQ (reference sequence). With 4 bases removed from V and 1 base from J, the gap between germline ends came to 8 bases. The cohort comprised adults aged roughly 18 to 95 years residing in about two dozen US areas. Here immunoSEQ multiplex PCR was the method, and the copy in TCRdb shows in-frame clones only, minus some. In the table there are some 150,000 clones, roughly 90% of which are singletons.

This chain connects TRBV7-9 to TRBJ2-1, with D perhaps TRBD1 (6 bases). The sequence was obtained from a woman in her twenties or thirties with acute COVID-19. Sequences were obtained from PBMCs or T cells enriched from blood (not recorded which). CDR3 DNA: TGTGCCAGCAGCTCAGGGGATTCCTACAATGAGCAGTTCTTC. This sequence encodes CASSSGDSYNEQFF.